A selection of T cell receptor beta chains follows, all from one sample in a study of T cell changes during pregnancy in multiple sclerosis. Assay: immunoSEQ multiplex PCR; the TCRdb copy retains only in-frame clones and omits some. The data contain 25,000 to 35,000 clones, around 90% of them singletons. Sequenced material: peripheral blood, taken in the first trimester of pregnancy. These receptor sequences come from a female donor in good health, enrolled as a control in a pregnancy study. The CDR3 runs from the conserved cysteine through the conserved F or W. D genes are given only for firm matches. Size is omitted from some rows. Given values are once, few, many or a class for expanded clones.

CDR3nt: TGTGCCAGTAAAGTCGGGGCTAGCGGATACTACGAGCAGTACTTC
CDR3aa: CASKVGASGYYEQYF
len: 15
abundance: -
j_gene: TRBJ2-7
d_gene: TRBD2
v_gene: TRBV19

CDR3nt: TGTGCCAGCCACTCCGGGGCTAGCGGGGCCTACAATGAGCAGTTCTTC
CDR3aa: CASHSGASGAYNEQFF
len: 16
abundance: -
j_gene: TRBJ2-1
d_gene: TRBD2
v_gene: TRBV11-3

CDR3nt: TGTGCCAGCAGTGCTAGTAGCGGGAGAGGAGGCACAGATACGCAGTATTTT
CDR3aa: CASSASSGRGGTDTQYF
len: 17
abundance: -
j_gene: TRBJ2-3
d_gene: TRBD2
v_gene: TRBV25-1

CDR3nt: TGTGCCAGCAGGATTGGACAGGGCGGTTTGGGTGAGCAGTTCTTC
CDR3aa: CASRIGQGGLGEQFF
len: 15
abundance: -
j_gene: TRBJ2-1
d_gene: TRBD1
v_gene: TRBV6-1

CDR3nt: TGTGCCAGCAGCAGAGCAGGGGAGACCCAGTACTTC
CDR3aa: CASSRAGETQYF
len: 12
abundance: -
j_gene: TRBJ2-5
d_gene: -
v_gene: TRBV6-1

CDR3nt: TGTGCCTGGAGTGTACGGCTAGCGGGAGGTGGGGAGCTGTTTTTT
CDR3aa: CAWSVRLAGGGELFF
len: 15
abundance: once
j_gene: TRBJ2-2
d_gene: TRBD2
v_gene: TRBV30

CDR3nt: TGTGCCAGCAGCTTACAACTAGCGGGGGGGCAGGGTGAGCAGTTCTTC
CDR3aa: CASSLQLAGGQGEQFF
len: 16
abundance: -
j_gene: TRBJ2-1
d_gene: TRBD2
v_gene: TRBV11-3

CDR3nt: TGTGCCAGTAGTCCCCAGGCCTCTGGAAACACCATATATTTT
CDR3aa: CASSPQASGNTIYF
len: 14
abundance: -
j_gene: TRBJ1-3
d_gene: -
v_gene: TRBV19

CDR3nt: TGTGCCAGCAGCTTAGTTCGACAGGGGGCCTCCGGAAACACCATATATTTT
CDR3aa: CASSLVRQGASGNTIYF
len: 17
abundance: -
j_gene: TRBJ1-3
d_gene: TRBD1
v_gene: TRBV7-2

CDR3nt: TGCGCCAGCAGCCAAGATGGCAGAGGCACTGAAGCTTTCTTT
CDR3aa: CASSQDGRGTEAFF
len: 14
abundance: -
j_gene: TRBJ1-1
d_gene: -
v_gene: TRBV4-3

CDR3nt: TGTGCCAGCAGCGTAGAAAGGGGGAAGAATGAGCAGTTCTTC
CDR3aa: CASSVERGKNEQFF
len: 14
abundance: -
j_gene: TRBJ2-1
d_gene: -
v_gene: TRBV9

CDR3nt: TGCGCCAGCAGCCCCCCCTTCTTAGCGGCGAACACCGGGGAGCTGTTTTTT
CDR3aa: CASSPPFLAANTGELFF
len: 17
abundance: -
j_gene: TRBJ2-2
d_gene: -
v_gene: TRBV5-1

CDR3nt: TGTGCCAGCAATAGAAGTAGCGGGGATACGCAGTATTTT
CDR3aa: CASNRSSGDTQYF
len: 13
abundance: -
j_gene: TRBJ2-3
d_gene: TRBD2
v_gene: TRBV27

CDR3nt: TGTGCCAGCAGCCAAGGGGGCGGGACGCCTAACACCGGGGAGCTGTTTTTT
CDR3aa: CASSQGGGTPNTGELFF
len: 17
abundance: -
j_gene: TRBJ2-2
d_gene: -
v_gene: TRBV4-2

CDR3nt: TGCAGTGCTAGAGATGAGAATGGCTACACCTTC
CDR3aa: CSARDENGYTF
len: 11
abundance: -
j_gene: TRBJ1-2
d_gene: -
v_gene: TRBV20-1

CDR3nt: TGTGCCAGCAGGGACGATTTCGGCCGGGGGGCGCGGGAAGCTTTCTTT
CDR3aa: CASRDDFGRGAREAFF
len: 16
abundance: -
j_gene: TRBJ1-1
d_gene: -
v_gene: TRBV2

CDR3nt: TGTGCCAGCAGCTTAGGAGGCCATCCGGGAAACACCATATATTTT
CDR3aa: CASSLGGHPGNTIYF
len: 15
abundance: -
j_gene: TRBJ1-3
d_gene: -
v_gene: TRBV7-8

CDR3nt: TGTGCCAGCAGCTTAGACATGGTGAACACTGAAGCTTTCTTT
CDR3aa: CASSLDMVNTEAFF
len: 14
abundance: -
j_gene: TRBJ1-1
d_gene: -
v_gene: TRBV7-9

CDR3nt: TGTGCCAGCATCCAGCGGGAGAGGTCCTACAATGAGCAGTTCTTC
CDR3aa: CASIQRERSYNEQFF
len: 15
abundance: -
j_gene: TRBJ2-1
d_gene: TRBD2
v_gene: TRBV5-6

CDR3nt: TGTGCCAGCAGCCCACTCCGGGGGGCGCGCCTAGGAGGCTACACCTTC
CDR3aa: CASSPLRGARLGGYTF
len: 16
abundance: -
j_gene: TRBJ1-2
d_gene: -
v_gene: TRBV7-2

CDR3nt: TGTGCCAGCAGCCAAGGGACTAGCGGGAGGGATGAGACCCAGTACTTC
CDR3aa: CASSQGTSGRDETQYF
len: 16
abundance: -
j_gene: TRBJ2-5
d_gene: TRBD2
v_gene: TRBV4-2

CDR3nt: TGTGCTAGTGGTTTGGTAGTAGGGGTGATGAACACTGAAGCTTTCTTT
CDR3aa: CASGLVVGVMNTEAFF
len: 16
abundance: few
j_gene: TRBJ1-1
d_gene: -
v_gene: TRBV12-5

CDR3nt: TGTGCCACCAGCGAGCGGACTAGCTCGGAGACCCAGTACTTC
CDR3aa: CATSERTSSETQYF
len: 14
abundance: -
j_gene: TRBJ2-5
d_gene: TRBD2
v_gene: TRBV25-1

CDR3nt: TGTGCCAGCTCACGGGCAGGTGGGGAGATCTTC
CDR3aa: CASSRAGGEIF
len: 11
abundance: -
j_gene: TRBJ2-1
d_gene: -
v_gene: TRBV18

CDR3nt: TGCAGCGTTGTATCAGGGGGTTCTGGGAATGAGCAGTTCTTC
CDR3aa: CSVVSGGSGNEQFF
len: 14
abundance: -
j_gene: TRBJ2-1
d_gene: TRBD1
v_gene: TRBV29-1

CDR3nt: TGCGCCAGCAGCTTGGTTAGCGGGACCTACAATGAGCAGTTCTTC
CDR3aa: CASSLVSGTYNEQFF
len: 15
abundance: -
j_gene: TRBJ2-1
d_gene: TRBD2
v_gene: TRBV5-1

CDR3nt: TGTGCCAGCCAAGGGGCGGGGGTGGAGACCCAGTACTTC
CDR3aa: CASQGAGVETQYF
len: 13
abundance: -
j_gene: TRBJ2-5
d_gene: TRBD2
v_gene: TRBV25-1

CDR3nt: TGTGCCAGCAGTACGCGAGGGCGTACCTACGAGCAGTACTTC
CDR3aa: CASSTRGRTYEQYF
len: 14
abundance: -
j_gene: TRBJ2-7
d_gene: -
v_gene: TRBV25-1

CDR3nt: TGCAGCGGACACCTCCAAGAGACCCAGTACTTC
CDR3aa: CSGHLQETQYF
len: 11
abundance: -
j_gene: TRBJ2-5
d_gene: -
v_gene: TRBV20-1

CDR3nt: TGTGCCAGCCGGGACAATGGACCCTACGAGCAGTACTTC
CDR3aa: CASRDNGPYEQYF
len: 13
abundance: -
j_gene: TRBJ2-7
d_gene: -
v_gene: TRBV2

CDR3nt: TGTGCCAGCAGTGAGGGACAGGGGAACACAGATACGCAGTATTTT
CDR3aa: CASSEGQGNTDTQYF
len: 15
abundance: -
j_gene: TRBJ2-3
d_gene: TRBD1
v_gene: TRBV2

CDR3nt: TGTGCCAGCAGTGATTCGGGGTATAGCAATCAGCCCCAGCATTTT
CDR3aa: CASSDSGYSNQPQHF
len: 15
abundance: -
j_gene: TRBJ1-5
d_gene: -
v_gene: TRBV2

CDR3nt: TGCAGCACTAGTCCCGGGACAGGGTTGGACACTGAAGCTTTCTTT
CDR3aa: CSTSPGTGLDTEAFF
len: 15
abundance: -
j_gene: TRBJ1-1
d_gene: TRBD1
v_gene: TRBV29-1